This T cell receptor (beta chain) was retrieved from a study of T cells after yellow fever vaccination. Overall study: Fractions of limited cellularity were prepared by means of SMART-Seq v4 Ultra Low Input.

For this clonotype: Its antigen is not known.

Broader study findings: Clones that expanded after primary vaccination mostly reappeared after the booster (just over 95% CD4, approximately 87% CD8).

UMIs were added to TCR cDNA along with a universal primer site when it was made by 5'RACE template switching. TCRdb reanalysed the 5' RACE reads using MiXCR and keeps one entry per CDR3 protein. The data show just over 250,000 distinct CDR3 sequences, with around 5.2% seen just once and roughly 3.5% held by the top ten. Trimming removed 5 bases from V and 6 bases from J, with 9 bases in between. This CDR3 comprises 12 residues. Germline values: CDR1 SGHTA, CDR2 FQGTGA. The source was CD4+ T cells sorted from PBMCs, collected on the day of the yellow fever booster vaccination. This clonotype was sampled from a man younger than 30 who received the YFV17D yellow fever vaccine. This chain connects TRBV7-3 to TRBJ2-3; possibly TRBD2 for D (5 bases). The CDR3 bases are TGTGCCAGCAGCACATCGGGGGATACGCAGTATTTT. This sequence encodes CASSTSGDTQYF.